This TCR beta chain emerged from a study of T cell responses to AZD1222 COVID-19 vaccine. Generated by immunoSEQ multiplex PCR, the TCRdb table keeps only in-frame clones and is missing some. Among roughly 120,000 clones listed, 89% were seen once. This CDR3 has 15 residues. In germline, CDR1 is MNHEY, CDR2 SVGAGI. V was pared by 2 bases and J by 7 bases, with 18 bases between. Details on this clone: Antigen unknown.

Study-wide points: Spike-spanning, vaccine-associated CD4 TCRs were dominant at 160-218 and 743-854. Sampling captured repertoires only after the peak T cell response. The study identified only five to seven AZD1222 recipients as seropositive at baseline. Donor demographics were predominantly white British with a female majority; clonal diversity may be underestimated.

The rearrangement links TRBV6-5 to TRBJ2-7; D is perhaps TRBD2 (6 bases). The sample here was peripheral blood, taken on day 0 of AZD1222 vaccination. The clonotype comes from an adult in good health. The CDR3, as DNA: TGTGCCAGCAGTTACGGAGGGACTTTATACTGGGAGCAGTACTTC. It encodes CASSYGGTLYWEQYF.